These 29 T cell receptor beta chains share one sample of origin, sequenced in a study of T-cell reconstitution after alpha-beta-depleted transplantation in children. As it was prepared, the TCRbeta library received unique molecular identifiers. TCRdb reanalysed the PCR reads using MiXCR and keeps one entry per CDR3 protein. The sample shows hundreds of thousands of distinct CDR3 sequences, about an eighth of them seen only once. Sequencing used PBMCs, obtained before TCRalphabeta/CD19-depleted stem cell transplant. The source of these receptors is a girl aged 2-10 years with congenital amegakaryocytic thrombocytopenia, due to receive a stem cell transplant.

This clonotype was picked up many times. This chain links TRBV12-3 or TRBV12-4 with TRBJ2-7; 10 positions match TRBD1. V trimming: 6 bases; J trimming: 1 base; junction bases outside the gene matches: 9. The CDR3 contains 16 residues. This CDR3 reads CASRISDRGSSYEQYF. The DNA of the CDR3 is TGTGCCAGCAGAATTTCGGACAGGGGGAGTTCCTACGAGCAGTACTTC.

At least ten counts were recorded for this clonotype. The chain uses TRBV7-8 and TRBJ1-2, with D uncertain. The germline gives CDR1 SGHVS, CDR2 FQNEAQ. With 0 bases removed from V and 4 bases from J, the gap between germline ends came to 6 bases. This CDR3 has 13 residues. The CDR3 DNA sequence: TGTGCCAGCAGCTTAGCCCACAGCTATGGCTACACCTTC. It codes for CASSLAHSYGYTF.

This chain uses TRBV5-1 with TRBJ2-7; the D gene is possibly TRBD1 (6 bases). CDR1 is SGHRS, CDR2 YFSETQ, per germline. V dropped 7 bases and J dropped 9 bases, with 23 bases sitting between them. CDR3 length equals 14 residues. The CDR3 DNA is TGCGCCAGCCGAATTCAGGGGACCGAGGGATGGCAGTACTTC. Translating gives CASRIQGTEGWQYF. The whole variable domain, remainder taken from reference TRBV5-1 and TRBJ2-7, is KAGVTQTPRYLIKTRGQQVTLSCSPISGHRSVSWYQQTPGQGLQFLFEYFSETQRNKGNFPGRFSGRQFSNSRSEMNVSTLELGDSALYLCASRIQGTEGWQYFGPGTRLTVT.

At least ten counts were recorded for this clonotype. CDR3 in DNA: TGCGCCAGCAGCCATAACCCTAGCGGGATAAATGAGCAGTTCTTC. Translating gives CASSHNPSGINEQFF. The chain recombines TRBV4-1 with TRBJ2-1; 9 nucleotides align to TRBD2. The CDR3 sequence is 15 residues long. With V trimmed by 3 bases and J by 7 bases, 7 bases remained unmatched. The germline V gene has CDR1 MGHRA and CDR2 YSYEKL.

This clonotype occurred many times. The V call is TRBV6-2 or TRBV6-3, the J call TRBJ2-7; D not certain. Trimming removed 3 bases from V and 0 bases from J, with 9 bases in between. The germline gives CDR1 MNHEY, CDR2 SVGEGT. The CDR3 loop spans 14 amino acids. The CDR3 DNA sequence: TGTGCCAGCAGTTATAGACTTGGCTCCTACGAGCAGTACTTC. It codes for CASSYRLGSYEQYF.

Ten or more counts support this clonotype. The chain combines TRBV6-2 or TRBV6-3 with TRBJ2-2, with 7 bases matching TRBD1. CDR1 is MNHEY, CDR2 SVGEGT, per germline. CDR3 length: 15 residues. The V and J ends lost 6 bases and 1 base, in that order; junction bases with no gene match: 5. This CDR3 is CASRQRTGNTGELFF. The CDR3, as DNA: TGTGCCAGCAGACAAAGGACAGGGAACACCGGGGAGCTGTTTTTT.

This clonotype appeared many times. This chain uses TRBV5-1 with TRBJ2-3; TRBD2 matches at 9 bases. Looked up from germline, CDR1 is SGHRS and CDR2 is YFSETQ. The CDR3 is 15 residues long. Germline trimming cut 0 bases from V and 4 bases from J; bases unmatched to any gene: 3. In DNA, the CDR3 is TGCGCCAGCAGCTTGGATGGGACTAGCTCAGATACGCAGTATTTT. Its translation: CASSLDGTSSDTQYF.

As concerns this clonotype: A much larger clone is a single base away; this may be a read error. This chain connects TRBV20-1 to TRBJ1-2; D is ambiguous. In germline, CDR1 is DFQATT, CDR2 SNEGSKA (reference sequence). This CDR3 has 14 residues. Here the CDR3 reads CSARELRERDGDTF. In DNA form, the CDR3 reads TGCAGTGCTAGAGAGTTGAGGGAAAGAGATGGCGACACCTTC.

This clonotype was observed at least ten times. The chain uses TRBV5-1 and TRBJ2-1; 9 bases are a match to TRBD2. CDR1 and CDR2 (germline): SGHRS, YFSETQ. This CDR3 contains 14 residues. V lost 6 bases to trimming and J lost 3 bases; unmatched junction nucleotides: 4. The CDR3 loop reads CASTGTSSYNEQFF. The DNA of the CDR3 is TGCGCCAGCACCGGGACTAGCAGCTACAATGAGCAGTTCTTC.

Note on this clonotype: Mismatch with germline at one junction end may stem from a read error. The chain employs TRBV4-2 and TRBJ2-1; D possibly corresponds to TRBD2 (6 bases). The CDR3 extends over 12 amino acids. The germline V gene has CDR1 LGHNA and CDR2 YNFKEQ. This chain's CDR3 is CASSQELWEVIF. The CDR3 DNA follows: TGTGCCAGCAGCCAAGAACTGTGGGAGGTGATCTTC.

This clonotype showed up many times. The J gene is TRBJ2-3, the V gene TRBV5-1; the D gene could be TRBD1 or TRBD2 (5 bases each). Per the germline V gene, CDR1 is SGHRS and CDR2 is YFSETQ. V gave up 0 bases and J gave up 3 bases, with 14 bases separating them. This CDR3 region has 16 residues. The CDR3 loop is CASSLGSLWGTDTQYF. The CDR3 region has the DNA TGCGCCAGCAGCTTGGGTTCGTTATGGGGGACAGATACGCAGTATTTT.

This clonotype was picked up many times. A read error may produce the germline difference seen at one junction end. This sequence joins TRBV29-1 and TRBJ1-3; D gene uncertain. Germline V gives CDR1 SQVTM, CDR2 ANQGSEA. The CDR3 runs to 12 residues. The CDR3 spells CSAENFGNTIYF. CDR3 nucleotide sequence: TGCAGCGCTGAAAACTTTGGAAACACCATATATTTT.

This chain links TRBV4-1 with TRBJ2-1; a possible D gene is TRBD1 (6 bases). The germline gives CDR1 MGHRA, CDR2 YSYEKL. CDR3 size: 14 residues. The ends were cut back, 3 bases at V and 8 bases at J, with 14 bases in the middle. CDR3 sequence reads: CASSQPGQLYEQFF. DNA of the CDR3: TGCGCCAGCAGCCAGCCGGGACAATTATATGAGCAGTTCTTC.

This clonotype was counted only a few times. The rearrangement links TRBV12-3 or TRBV12-4 to TRBJ2-3; D gene unclear. Trimming removed 3 bases at V and 5 bases at J, with 6 bases between. The CDR3 is made up of 12 amino acids. The DNA of the CDR3 is TGTGCCAGCAGTTTTGTCGGAGATACGCAGTATTTT. Its protein product is CASSFVGDTQYF.

The table lists this clonotype with many counts. The chain is built from TRBV20-1 and TRBJ2-1; 13 positions agree with TRBD2. Germline V gene data show CDR1 as DFQATT and CDR2 as SNEGSKA (reference sequence). With 1 base clipped from V and 10 bases from J, the junction kept 7 bases outside the gene matches. CDR3 length equals 15 residues. As DNA, the CDR3 is TGCAGTGCTAGAGTTGGACTAGCGGGAGCGGGCGAGCAGTTCTTC. Its protein product is CSARVGLAGAGEQFF.

This chain joins TRBV19 and TRBJ2-1; 9 bases align to TRBD1. From germline, CDR1 is LNHDA and CDR2 SQIVND (reference sequence). The CDR3 totals 15 residues. V trimming: 3 bases; J trimming: 5 bases; junction bases outside the gene matches: 5. For the CDR3, the DNA is TGTGCCAGTAGTATCGGGAGACAGGGGGACAATGAGCAGTTCTTC. Residues: CASSIGRQGDNEQFF.

About this clonotype: This could be a read error, since a much larger clone is one nucleotide away. The rearrangement links TRBV13 to TRBJ2-7, with 8 bases that match TRBD2. Germline values: CDR1 PRHDT, CDR2 FYEKMQ (reference sequence). The CDR3 consists of 17 residues. Written as DNA, the CDR3 is TGTGCCAGCAGCTTAACTCTAAGCGGGAGTCCCCCCTACGGGCAGTACTTC. Translating it yields CASSLTLSGSPPYGQYF.

This clonotype was seen many times. The J gene is TRBJ2-1, the V gene TRBV7-6; D may be TRBD2 (6 bases). From germline, CDR1 is SGHVS and CDR2 FNYEAQ. The germline V and J ends were trimmed by 3 bases and 4 bases, with 13 bases remaining between them. The CDR3 extends over 15 amino acids. This CDR3 is CASSFPGSLYNEQFF. CDR3 bases: TGTGCCAGCAGCTTTCCCGGGAGCCTTTACAATGAGCAGTTCTTC. The full variable domain, rest sourced from reference TRBV7-6 and TRBJ2-1, is GAGVSQSPRYKVTKRGQDVALRCDPISGHVSLYWYRQALGQGPEFLTYFNYEAQQDKSGLPNDRFSAERPEGSISTLTIQRTEQRDSAMYRCASSFPGSLYNEQFFGPGTRLTVL.

The chain combines TRBV5-1 with TRBJ1-6; D might be TRBD1 (5 bases). CDR1 and CDR2 from the germline V gene are SGHRS and YFSETQ. V was clipped by 0 bases and J by 8 bases, with 15 bases between them. The CDR3 sequence is 16 residues long. The chain's CDR3 is CASSLDLGDPYSPLHF. CDR3 in DNA: TGCGCCAGCAGCTTGGATCTAGGGGACCCCTATTCACCCCTCCACTTT.

To note about this clonotype: Given a much more abundant clone one base away, this may be a read error. This chain joins TRBV12-3 or TRBV12-4 and TRBJ2-7; the D is unclear. This CDR3 region has 14 residues. The CDR3 DNA sequence: TGTGCCAGCAGACTCCGGATAAATTCCCACGAGCAGTCCTTC. It yields the protein CASRLRINSHEQSF.

The rearrangement uses TRBV5-1 and TRBJ2-1; tentatively, D is TRBD1 or TRBD2 (6 bases each). V gave up 0 bases and J gave up 6 bases, with 16 bases separating them. There are 16 residues in the CDR3. Looked up from germline, CDR1 is SGHRS and CDR2 is YFSETQ. This CDR3 is CASSLAERGPINEQFF. For the CDR3, the DNA is TGCGCCAGCAGCTTGGCGGAACGGGGGCCGATCAATGAGCAGTTCTTC.

This clonotype showed up many times. The chain joins TRBV7-9 to TRBJ2-1, with TRBD1 as a possible D gene (6 bases). The CDR3 is made up of 15 amino acids. Per germline, CDR1 SEHNR and CDR2 FQNEAQ (reference sequence). Trimming shortened V by 6 bases and J by 7 bases, and 19 bases separated the two germline ends. CDR3 nucleotide sequence: TGTGCCAGCAGAGAAAGACAGGCGAAGGATAATGAGCAGTTCTTC. Protein: CASRERQAKDNEQFF.

In its sample, this clonotype was seen a few times. This chain links TRBV7-3 with TRBJ2-2; 12 nucleotides agree with TRBD2. The CDR3 extends over 15 amino acids. V lost 5 bases, J lost 7 bases, and 5 bases stayed unmatched. Germline-derived CDR1 and CDR2 are SGHTA and FQGTGA. The CDR3 DNA reads TGTGCCAGCAGCCCTACTAGCGGGAGGATCGGGGAGCTGTTTTTT. It translates to CASSPTSGRIGELFF.

This clonotype has just a few counts. The chain carries TRBV7-2 and TRBJ2-1; D possibly corresponds to TRBD2 (5 bases). CDR3 length equals 14 residues. CDR1 and CDR2 from the germline V gene are SGHTA and FQGNSA. V gave up 6 bases and J gave up 0 bases, with 9 bases separating them. The CDR3 sequence is CASRRERSYNEQFF. In DNA form, the CDR3 reads TGTGCCAGCAGGAGGGAACGCTCCTACAATGAGCAGTTCTTC.

The V gene is TRBV12-3 or TRBV12-4, the J gene TRBJ1-5, with D hard to call. CDR3 length: 13 amino acids. V lost 5 bases and J 7 bases, leaving 12 bases between the germline ends. The chain's CDR3 is CASSHKGSQPQHF. CDR3 DNA sequence: TGTGCCAGCAGTCATAAAGGCTCACAGCCCCAGCATTTT.

A word on this clonotype: A much larger clonotype is one base distant, so this may be a read error. This chain links TRBV15 with TRBJ1-4; D is ambiguous. Germline values: CDR1 LNHNV, CDR2 YYDKDF (reference sequence). This CDR3 spans 15 amino acids. V lost 0 bases and J lost 7, with 12 bases in between. In DNA form, the CDR3 reads TGTGCCACCAGCAGAGAAGGAGGGTATGGTGAAAAACTGTTTTTT. Protein product: CATSREGGYGEKLFF.

This clonotype was counted ten times or more. The chain carries TRBV4-1 and TRBJ2-1; perhaps TRBD2 as D (6 bases). V was clipped by 0 bases and J by 1 base, with 7 bases between them. This CDR3 contains 15 residues. Per germline, CDR1 MGHRA and CDR2 YSYEKL. Written as DNA, the CDR3 is TGCGCCAGCAGCCAAGACGGGAGTTCCTACAATGAGCAGTTCTTC. It codes for CASSQDGSSYNEQFF.

Ten or more counts support this clonotype. The rearrangement uses TRBV12-3 or TRBV12-4 and TRBJ2-1; possibly TRBD2 for D (6 bases). There are 14 residues in the CDR3. The V end lost 6 bases, the J end lost 2 bases, and 11 bases lay between the germline ends. The CDR3 is CASRTSVPYNEQFF. CDR3 nucleotides: TGTGCCAGCAGGACTAGTGTCCCCTACAATGAGCAGTTCTTC.

V usage is TRBV4-1 and J usage is TRBJ2-5, with D perhaps matching TRBD1 (6 bases). This CDR3 contains 14 residues. The V end lost 2 bases, the J end lost 4 bases, and 11 bases lay between the germline ends. The germline gives CDR1 MGHRA, CDR2 YSYEKL. The CDR3 DNA sequence: TGCGCCAGCAGCCAACAGGGGTTGGGAGAGACCCAGTACTTC. Amino acid sequence: CASSQQGLGETQYF.